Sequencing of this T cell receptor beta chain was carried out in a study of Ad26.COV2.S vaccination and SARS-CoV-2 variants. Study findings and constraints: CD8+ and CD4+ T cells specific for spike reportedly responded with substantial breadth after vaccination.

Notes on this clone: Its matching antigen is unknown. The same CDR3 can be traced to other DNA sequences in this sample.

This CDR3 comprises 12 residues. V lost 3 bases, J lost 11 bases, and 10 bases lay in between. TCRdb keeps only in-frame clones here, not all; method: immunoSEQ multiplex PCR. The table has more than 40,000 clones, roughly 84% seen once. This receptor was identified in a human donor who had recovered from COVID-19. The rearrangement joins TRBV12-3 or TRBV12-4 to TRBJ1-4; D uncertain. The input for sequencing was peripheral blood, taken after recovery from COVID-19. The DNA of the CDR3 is TGTGCCAGCAGTTTGGGAGGTGGTAAACTGTTTTTT. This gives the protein CASSLGGGKLFF.